This TCR beta chain derives from a study of breast tumors, draining lymph nodes, adjacent tissues. Findings and limits, study-wide: Compared with basal-like, luminal-like tumors shared significantly more repertoire with nontumor tissue. Data fit most tumor T cells coming from lymph node, expanding in tumor. Tumor T cell lymph node origin was a supported hypothesis, not proven. Tumor repertoires ranked between lymph nodes and nontumor tissue in diversity, with V and J gene preferences.

In this sample, this clonotype turned up many times. What it binds is not known. In TCRdb, the multiplex PCR reads were re-called with MiXCR into one record per CDR3 protein. The sample has some 130,000 distinct CDR3 sequences, less than 25% seen once; the top ten hold around 2.2%. The CDR3 covers 13 residues. The V and J ends lost 4 bases and 4 bases respectively, with 12 bases between them. Looked up from germline, CDR1 is SQVTM and CDR2 is ANQGSEA. The lymph nodes were axillary draining lymph nodes from breast cancer patients. Sequenced input: axillary lymph node tissue. The chain uses TRBV29-1 and TRBJ2-3, with D maybe TRBD1 (5 bases). The origin of this receptor is a female donor with breast cancer. Some clones in this sample may be carry-over from other donors' samples. The CDR3 protein is CSVGRMGPDTQYF. CDR3 DNA: TGCAGCGTTGGTAGGATGGGGCCAGATACGCAGTATTTT.